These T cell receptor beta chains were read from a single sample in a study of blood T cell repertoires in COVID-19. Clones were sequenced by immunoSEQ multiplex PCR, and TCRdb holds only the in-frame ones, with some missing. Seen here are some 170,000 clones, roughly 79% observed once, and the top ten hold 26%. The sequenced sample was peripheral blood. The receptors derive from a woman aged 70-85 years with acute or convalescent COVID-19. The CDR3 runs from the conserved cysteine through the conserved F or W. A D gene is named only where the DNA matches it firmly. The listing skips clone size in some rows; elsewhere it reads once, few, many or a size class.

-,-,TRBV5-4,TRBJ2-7,TGTGCCAGCAGCATAGGGACATCCTACGAGCAGTACTTC,CASSIGTSYEQYF
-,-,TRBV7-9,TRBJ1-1,TGTGCCAGCAGCTCTCTGCCCGGGGAAGGGAGCACTGAAGCTTTCTTT,CASSSLPGEGSTEAFF
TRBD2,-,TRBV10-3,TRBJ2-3,TGTGCCATCAGTGAGTATCTAGCGGGAGCAGATACGCAGTATTTT,CAISEYLAGADTQYF
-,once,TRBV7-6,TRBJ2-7,TGTGCCAGCAGCGCAAGGGACTCCGAGTACGAGCAGTACTTC,CASSARDSEYEQYF
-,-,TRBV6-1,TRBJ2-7,TGTGCCAGCAGTGAACCAGGGTCGTACGAGCAGTACTTC,CASSEPGSYEQYF
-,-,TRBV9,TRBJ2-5,TGTGCCAGCAGCGAGGGTGTAGGGGGTTTTACAGAGACCCAGTACTTC,CASSEGVGGFTETQYF
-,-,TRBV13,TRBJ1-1,TGTGCCAGCAGCTTAAGGGCCCCACTGCGGGCTGAAGCTTTCTTT,CASSLRAPLRAEAFF
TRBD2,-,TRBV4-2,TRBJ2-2,TGTGCCAGCAGCCATTCGGGGACTAGCGGAGGGGAGGAGCTGTTTTTT,CASSHSGTSGGEELFF
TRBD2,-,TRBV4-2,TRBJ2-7,TGTGCCAGCAGCCACGAAATAGCGGGGAACTCCTACGAGCAGTACTTC,CASSHEIAGNSYEQYF
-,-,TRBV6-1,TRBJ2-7,TGTGCCAGCAGCCCCCGGCGCGGATACAACGAGCAGTACTTC,CASSPRRGYNEQYF
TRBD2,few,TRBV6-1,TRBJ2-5,TGTGCCAGCAGTGAAGTAGCGGGATTGAGGGAGACCCAGTACTTC,CASSEVAGLRETQYF
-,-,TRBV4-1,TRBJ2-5,TGCGCCAGCAGCCAAGTTCCGTTTCTCGAGACCCAGTACTTC,CASSQVPFLETQYF
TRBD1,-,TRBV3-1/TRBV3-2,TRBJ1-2,TGTGCCAGCAGCTTTAATACAGGGGAGCCTGGCTACACCTTC,CASSFNTGEPGYTF
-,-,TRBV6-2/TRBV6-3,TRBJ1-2,TGTGCCAGCAGTCAGGCGGGCCTATTGAGGTACGGCTACACCTTC,CASSQAGLLRYGYTF
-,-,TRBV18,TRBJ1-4,TGTGCCAGCTCACCAGGCATTCATAATGAAAAACTGTTTTTT,CASSPGIHNEKLFF
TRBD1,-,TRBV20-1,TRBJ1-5,TGCAGTGCTAGTCTAGGGACAGATAATCAGCCCCAGCATTTT,CSASLGTDNQPQHF
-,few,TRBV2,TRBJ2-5,TGTGCCAGCAGGGAGGGAGCAGAGTACCAAGAGACCCAGTACTTC,CASREGAEYQETQYF
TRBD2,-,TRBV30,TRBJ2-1,TGTGCCTGCGGGACTAGCGGGAGTCCCAATGAGCAGTTCTTC,CACGTSGSPNEQFF
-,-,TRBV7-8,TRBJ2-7,TGTGCCAGCAGCTTAGGTCCCGGGGTCTCCTACGAGCAGTACTTC,CASSLGPGVSYEQYF
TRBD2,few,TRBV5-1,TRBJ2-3,TGCGCCAGCAGCTTGGGGCTAGCGGGAGACGCAGATACGCAGTATTTT,CASSLGLAGDADTQYF
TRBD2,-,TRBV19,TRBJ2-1,TGTGCCAGTAGTATAGAGCCACCGGGACTAGTGTTTGTTGATGAGCAGTTCTTC,CASSIEPPGLVFVDEQFF
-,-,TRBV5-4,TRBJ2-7,TGTGCCAGCAGCTTGGACGCCCAGACCTACGAGCAGTACTTC,CASSLDAQTYEQYF
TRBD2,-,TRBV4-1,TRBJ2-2,TGCGCCAGCAGCCGGGGACTAGCGGGAAGGTTCGGGGAGCTGTTTTTT,CASSRGLAGRFGELFF
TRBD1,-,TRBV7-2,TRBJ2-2,TGTGCCAGCAGCTACTCGACAGGGCCAGACACCGGGGAGCTGTTTTTT,CASSYSTGPDTGELFF
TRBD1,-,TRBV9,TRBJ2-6,TGTGCCAGCAGCGTTAGACAGGGGTCATCGTGGGCCAACGTCCTGACTTTC,CASSVRQGSSWANVLTF
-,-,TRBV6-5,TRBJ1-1,TGTGCCAGCAGTTATCAAAATCCCCTGAACACTGAAGCTTTCTTT,CASSYQNPLNTEAFF
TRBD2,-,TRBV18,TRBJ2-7,TGTGCCAGCTCACCGACTAGCGGGTCGGAAGAGCAGTACTTC,CASSPTSGSEEQYF
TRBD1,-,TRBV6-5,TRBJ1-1,TGTGCCAGCCGTATCCAGGGGGCGCGGACTGAAGCTTTCTTT,CASRIQGARTEAFF
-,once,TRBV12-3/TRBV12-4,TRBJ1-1,TGTGCCAGCAGTTCGAGGGTCGGGACTGAAGCTTTCTTT,CASSSRVGTEAFF
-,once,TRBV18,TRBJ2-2,TGTGCCAGCTCACCGAGAGGGGGTACCGGGGAGCTGTTTTTT,CASSPRGGTGELFF
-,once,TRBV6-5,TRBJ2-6,TGTGCCAGCAGTTACTATGGGGCGGGGGCCAACGTCCTGACTTTC,CASSYYGAGANVLTF